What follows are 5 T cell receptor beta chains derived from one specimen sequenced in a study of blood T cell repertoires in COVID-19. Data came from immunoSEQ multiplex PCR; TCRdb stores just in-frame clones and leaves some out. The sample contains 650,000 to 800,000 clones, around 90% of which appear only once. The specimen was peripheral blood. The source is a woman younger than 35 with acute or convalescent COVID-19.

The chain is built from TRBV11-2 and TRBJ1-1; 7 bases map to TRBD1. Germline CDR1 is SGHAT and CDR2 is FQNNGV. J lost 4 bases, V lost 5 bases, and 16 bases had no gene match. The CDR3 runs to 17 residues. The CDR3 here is CASSPQRQGWSTTEAFF. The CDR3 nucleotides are TGTGCCAGCAGCCCACAACGACAGGGTTGGTCTACCACTGAAGCTTTCTTT.

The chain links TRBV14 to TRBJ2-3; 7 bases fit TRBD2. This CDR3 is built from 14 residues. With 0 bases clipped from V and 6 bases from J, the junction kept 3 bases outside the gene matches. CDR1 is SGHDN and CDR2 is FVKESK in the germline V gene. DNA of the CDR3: TGTGCCAGCAGCCAAGAACTAGCGTACGATACGCAGTATTTT. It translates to CASSQELAYDTQYF.

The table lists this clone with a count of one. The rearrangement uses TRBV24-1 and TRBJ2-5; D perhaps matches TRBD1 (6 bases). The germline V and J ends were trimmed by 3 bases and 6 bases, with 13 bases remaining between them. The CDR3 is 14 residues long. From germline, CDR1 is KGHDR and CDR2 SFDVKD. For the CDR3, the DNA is TGTGCCACCAGTGATGTGACAGGCCCCAAGACCCAGTACTTC. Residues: CATSDVTGPKTQYF.

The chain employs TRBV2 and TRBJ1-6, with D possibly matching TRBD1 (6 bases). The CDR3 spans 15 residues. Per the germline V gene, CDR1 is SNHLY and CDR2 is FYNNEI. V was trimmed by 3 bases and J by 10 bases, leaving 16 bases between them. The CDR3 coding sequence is TGTGCCAGCAGTGAGGAGCAGGGGATTAAGTCACCCCTCCACTTT. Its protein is CASSEEQGIKSPLHF. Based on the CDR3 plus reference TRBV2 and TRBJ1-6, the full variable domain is EPEVTQTPSHQVTQMGQEVILRCVPISNHLYFYWYRQILGQKVEFLVSFYNNEISEKSEIFDDQFSVERPDGSNFTLKIRSTKLEDSAMYFCASSEEQGIKSPLHFGNGTRLTVT.

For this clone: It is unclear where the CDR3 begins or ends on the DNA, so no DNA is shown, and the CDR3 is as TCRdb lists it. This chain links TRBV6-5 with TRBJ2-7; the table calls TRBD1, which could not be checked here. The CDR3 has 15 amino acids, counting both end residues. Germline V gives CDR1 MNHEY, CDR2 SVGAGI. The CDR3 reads CASSSSGQHNGEQYF.